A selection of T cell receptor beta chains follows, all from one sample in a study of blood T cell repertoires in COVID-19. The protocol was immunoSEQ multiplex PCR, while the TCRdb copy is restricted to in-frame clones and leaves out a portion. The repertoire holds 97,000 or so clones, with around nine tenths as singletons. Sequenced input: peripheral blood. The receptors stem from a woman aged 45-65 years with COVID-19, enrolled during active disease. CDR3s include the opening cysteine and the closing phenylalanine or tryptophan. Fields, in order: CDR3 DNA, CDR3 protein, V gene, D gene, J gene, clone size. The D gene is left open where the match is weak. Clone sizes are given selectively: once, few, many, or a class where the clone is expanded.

CDR3 DNA: TGTGCCAGTAGTTCCCGTCGGTCCTACACAGATACGCAGTATTTT
CDR3 protein: CASSSRRSYTDTQYF
V gene: TRBV19
D gene: .
J gene: TRBJ2-3
clone size: .

CDR3 DNA: TGTGCCAGCAGTTTATATTCTAGGGGGACAGGGTCTCATGGCTACACCTTC
CDR3 protein: CASSLYSRGTGSHGYTF
V gene: TRBV28
D gene: TRBD1
J gene: TRBJ1-2
clone size: .

CDR3 DNA: TGTGCCAGCAGCTTCCAAGGACAGGGTGGGTACGAGCAGTACTTC
CDR3 protein: CASSFQGQGGYEQYF
V gene: TRBV7-2
D gene: TRBD1
J gene: TRBJ2-7
clone size: .

CDR3 DNA: TGTGCCATCAGTGAGAAAGGACAGAGGATTAATCAGCCCCAGCATTTT
CDR3 protein: CAISEKGQRINQPQHF
V gene: TRBV10-3
D gene: .
J gene: TRBJ1-5
clone size: few

CDR3 DNA: TGTGCCAGCAGCTCGGGGGGCAGCTCCTACAATGAGCAGTTCTTC
CDR3 protein: CASSSGGSSYNEQFF
V gene: TRBV7-8
D gene: .
J gene: TRBJ2-1
clone size: .

CDR3 DNA: TGTGCCACCAGCCCGTATGGCAATCAGCCCCAGCATTTT
CDR3 protein: CATSPYGNQPQHF
V gene: TRBV15
D gene: .
J gene: TRBJ1-5
clone size: once

CDR3 DNA: TGTGCCAGCAGCTTAGGTACAGGGTATAACGAGCAGTACTTC
CDR3 protein: CASSLGTGYNEQYF
V gene: TRBV11-2
D gene: .
J gene: TRBJ2-7
clone size: .

CDR3 DNA: TGTGCCAGCAGCGGTGACTCGAACACTGAAGCTTTCTTT
CDR3 protein: CASSGDSNTEAFF
V gene: TRBV7-9
D gene: .
J gene: TRBJ1-1
clone size: .

CDR3 DNA: TGCGCCAGCAGCCACCCCAGAGAGGGACAGGGGGCCCAAGAGACCCAGTACTTC
CDR3 protein: CASSHPREGQGAQETQYF
V gene: TRBV4-1
D gene: TRBD1
J gene: TRBJ2-5
clone size: .

CDR3 DNA: TGTGCCACCAACGGGAACACCGGGGAGCTGTTTTTT
CDR3 protein: CATNGNTGELFF
V gene: TRBV15
D gene: .
J gene: TRBJ2-2
clone size: .

CDR3 DNA: TGTGCCAGCAGCCCCTGGGAAGGGGGGGACACTGAAGCTTTCTTT
CDR3 protein: CASSPWEGGDTEAFF
V gene: TRBV3-1/TRBV3-2
D gene: .
J gene: TRBJ1-1
clone size: .

CDR3 DNA: TGTGCCTGGACCGACAGGGGCAGGTCACCCCTCCACTTT
CDR3 protein: CAWTDRGRSPLHF
V gene: TRBV30
D gene: TRBD1
J gene: TRBJ1-6
clone size: .

CDR3 DNA: TGTGCCAGTAGCCGTGCTCCCTGGACAGGGGGAAGGTCCGGGGAGCTGTTTTTT
CDR3 protein: CASSRAPWTGGRSGELFF
V gene: TRBV19
D gene: TRBD1
J gene: TRBJ2-2
clone size: .

CDR3 DNA: TGTGCCAGCAGCCAAGATCAGGGGTTTCTGACAGGCCTCGCTGGAAACACCATATATTTT
CDR3 protein: CASSQDQGFLTGLAGNTIYF
V gene: TRBV14
D gene: .
J gene: TRBJ1-3
clone size: .

CDR3 DNA: TGTGCCAGTAGTTTGCGGGGTCGCACAGATACGCAGTATTTT
CDR3 protein: CASSLRGRTDTQYF
V gene: TRBV19
D gene: .
J gene: TRBJ2-3
clone size: .

CDR3 DNA: TGTGCCAGCAGTTACTCGATGGCAGTCCAAGAGACCCAGTACTTC
CDR3 protein: CASSYSMAVQETQYF
V gene: TRBV6-5
D gene: .
J gene: TRBJ2-5
clone size: .

CDR3 DNA: TGTGCCAGCAGCACCTCGGGAGGGATCTATGGCTACACCTTC
CDR3 protein: CASSTSGGIYGYTF
V gene: TRBV9
D gene: .
J gene: TRBJ1-2
clone size: .

CDR3 DNA: TGCGCCAGCAGCTCCGGACAGAACACTGAAGCTTTCTTT
CDR3 protein: CASSSGQNTEAFF
V gene: TRBV5-1
D gene: .
J gene: TRBJ1-1
clone size: once

CDR3 DNA: TGTGCCAGCAGCCAATCGGTGGGAGCTTATGGCTACACCTTC
CDR3 protein: CASSQSVGAYGYTF
V gene: TRBV7-2
D gene: .
J gene: TRBJ1-2
clone size: .

CDR3 DNA: TGTGCCAGTATCCCGACCGACTTCTCTGGAAACACCATATATTTT
CDR3 protein: CASIPTDFSGNTIYF
V gene: TRBV19
D gene: .
J gene: TRBJ1-3
clone size: medium-sized

CDR3 DNA: TGTGCCAGCAGTTACATACAGGAGACCCAGTACTTC
CDR3 protein: CASSYIQETQYF
V gene: TRBV6-6
D gene: .
J gene: TRBJ2-5
clone size: .

CDR3 DNA: TGTGCCAGCAGTACTGGAACCAGGGGGAGAGAGACCCAGTACTTC
CDR3 protein: CASSTGTRGRETQYF
V gene: TRBV2
D gene: TRBD1
J gene: TRBJ2-5
clone size: .

CDR3 DNA: TGTGCCAGTAGTGAAAACAGGGGACGTAACTATGACTACACCTTC
CDR3 protein: CASSENRGRNYDYTF
V gene: TRBV19
D gene: TRBD1
J gene: TRBJ1-2
clone size: .

CDR3 DNA: TGTGCTAGTGGTTTGGTCGAGGTCGGGGGGGGCGGGGGCTACACCTTC
CDR3 protein: CASGLVEVGGGGGYTF
V gene: TRBV12-5
D gene: .
J gene: TRBJ1-2
clone size: .

CDR3 DNA: TGTGCCAGCAGTCCTACGGGAGGCTCTGGAAACACCATATATTTT
CDR3 protein: CASSPTGGSGNTIYF
V gene: TRBV6-5
D gene: .
J gene: TRBJ1-3
clone size: .

CDR3 DNA: TGTGCCAGCAGCAACCGGAGGCCTGCGGGGTCGGGGGAGCTGTTTTTT
CDR3 protein: CASSNRRPAGSGELFF
V gene: TRBV3-1/TRBV3-2
D gene: .
J gene: TRBJ2-2
clone size: .

CDR3 DNA: TGTGCCAGCAGTTACGGGGGAGGGTCACCCCTCCACTTT
CDR3 protein: CASSYGGGSPLHF
V gene: TRBV6-2/TRBV6-3
D gene: .
J gene: TRBJ1-6
clone size: once

CDR3 DNA: TGCGCCAGCAGCCAAGATGTAGGGGTTTGGACAGATACGCAGTATTTT
CDR3 protein: CASSQDVGVWTDTQYF
V gene: TRBV4-1
D gene: .
J gene: TRBJ2-3
clone size: .

CDR3 DNA: TGTGCCAGCTCACCAAGGGGGATCACCGGGGAGCTGTTTTTT
CDR3 protein: CASSPRGITGELFF
V gene: TRBV18
D gene: .
J gene: TRBJ2-2
clone size: .

CDR3 DNA: TGTGCCAGCAGTTTAAGGAGGACAGATACGCAGTATTTT
CDR3 protein: CASSLRRTDTQYF
V gene: TRBV12-3/TRBV12-4
D gene: .
J gene: TRBJ2-3
clone size: .

CDR3 DNA: TGTGCCAGCAGCTCCCCCGAGGGGGCTTTTCACACCGGGGAGCTGTTTTTT
CDR3 protein: CASSSPEGAFHTGELFF
V gene: TRBV7-6
D gene: TRBD1
J gene: TRBJ2-2
clone size: .

CDR3 DNA: TGCGCCAGCAAGGGTGGAGGGCGGGAGCTGTTTTTT
CDR3 protein: CASKGGGRELFF
V gene: TRBV10-1
D gene: .
J gene: TRBJ2-2
clone size: .

CDR3 DNA: TGTGCCAGCAGCCCAGACAGCCGGGACTATGGCTACACCTTC
CDR3 protein: CASSPDSRDYGYTF
V gene: TRBV28
D gene: .
J gene: TRBJ1-2
clone size: .

CDR3 DNA: TGTGCCAGCAGTCCCCGGGGGGGGCAATATGGCTACACCTTC
CDR3 protein: CASSPRGGQYGYTF
V gene: TRBV6-6
D gene: .
J gene: TRBJ1-2
clone size: .

CDR3 DNA: TGTGCCAGCAGTCTCAGGACAGGGGGCTACGAGCAGTACTTC
CDR3 protein: CASSLRTGGYEQYF
V gene: TRBV27
D gene: TRBD1
J gene: TRBJ2-7
clone size: once

CDR3 DNA: TGTGCCACCAGTGATAACGGCAGGCAAAATCAGCCCCAGCATTTT
CDR3 protein: CATSDNGRQNQPQHF
V gene: TRBV24-1
D gene: .
J gene: TRBJ1-5
clone size: .

CDR3 DNA: TGTGCCAGCAGCTCGCCGACTAGCGGGGATGGGGAGACCCAGTACTTC
CDR3 protein: CASSSPTSGDGETQYF
V gene: TRBV7-9
D gene: TRBD2
J gene: TRBJ2-5
clone size: .

CDR3 DNA: TGCAGTGCTAGTTCCGTCAGAGAGACCCAGTACTTC
CDR3 protein: CSASSVRETQYF
V gene: TRBV20-1
D gene: .
J gene: TRBJ2-5
clone size: .

CDR3 DNA: TGCGCCAGCAGAGGGCAGGGGATTCTCAATGAGCAGTTCTTC
CDR3 protein: CASRGQGILNEQFF
V gene: TRBV5-1
D gene: .
J gene: TRBJ2-1
clone size: .

CDR3 DNA: TGTGCCAGCAGTTTAGGGGGGGTTCAGCCCCAGCATTTT
CDR3 protein: CASSLGGVQPQHF
V gene: TRBV12-3/TRBV12-4
D gene: .
J gene: TRBJ1-5
clone size: .

CDR3 DNA: TGTGCCAGCAGCCTTTTCTCTGGGGCCAACGTCCTGACTTTC
CDR3 protein: CASSLFSGANVLTF
V gene: TRBV9
D gene: .
J gene: TRBJ2-6
clone size: .

CDR3 DNA: TGTGCCAGCAGTTTAGGGCGGACAGGGGGCGATTCACCCCTCCACTTT
CDR3 protein: CASSLGRTGGDSPLHF
V gene: TRBV28
D gene: TRBD1
J gene: TRBJ1-6
clone size: .

CDR3 DNA: TGTGCCAGCAGTCTCGCCAGGGGGACCCCTAACTATGGCTACACCTTC
CDR3 protein: CASSLARGTPNYGYTF
V gene: TRBV6-2/TRBV6-3
D gene: TRBD1
J gene: TRBJ1-2
clone size: once

CDR3 DNA: TGTGCCAGTAGTCCCCCTGGGGGCAGATATGGCTACACCTTC
CDR3 protein: CASSPPGGRYGYTF
V gene: TRBV19
D gene: .
J gene: TRBJ1-2
clone size: .

CDR3 DNA: TGTGCCAGTAGTTCCCGGACAGGGACGTATAATTCACCCCTCCACTTT
CDR3 protein: CASSSRTGTYNSPLHF
V gene: TRBV19
D gene: TRBD1
J gene: TRBJ1-6
clone size: .

CDR3 DNA: TGTGCCAGCAGTTCGCCAGGGGATTACTATGGCTACACCTTC
CDR3 protein: CASSSPGDYYGYTF
V gene: TRBV6-6
D gene: .
J gene: TRBJ1-2
clone size: .

CDR3 DNA: TGTGCCAGCACCGAGCTGACAGGGAAGTTTCAGTACTTC
CDR3 protein: CASTELTGKFQYF
V gene: TRBV2
D gene: TRBD1
J gene: TRBJ2-4
clone size: .

CDR3 DNA: TGTGCCAGCAGCTTAGCAGCCGCGCCACAGGGGGCTTTTGGCGGGGAGCTGTTTTTT
CDR3 protein: CASSLAAAPQGAFGGELFF
V gene: TRBV5-6
D gene: TRBD1
J gene: TRBJ2-2
clone size: .

CDR3 DNA: TGTGCCAGTAGTACCGGGGGGCCCGCCTGGAATGAGCAGTTCTTC
CDR3 protein: CASSTGGPAWNEQFF
V gene: TRBV19
D gene: .
J gene: TRBJ2-1
clone size: once

CDR3 DNA: TGCGCCAGCAGCTTGGCAGTCAACTATGGCTACACCTTC
CDR3 protein: CASSLAVNYGYTF
V gene: TRBV5-1
D gene: .
J gene: TRBJ1-2
clone size: .

CDR3 DNA: TGTGCCAGCATGCCGGGACAACTCTCCTATAATTCACCCCTCCACTTT
CDR3 protein: CASMPGQLSYNSPLHF
V gene: TRBV2
D gene: .
J gene: TRBJ1-6
clone size: .

CDR3 DNA: TGTGCCAGCAGCAGGAGCGGGGGCTCTTCCTACGAGCAGTACTTC
CDR3 protein: CASSRSGGSSYEQYF
V gene: TRBV13
D gene: TRBD2
J gene: TRBJ2-7
clone size: .

CDR3 DNA: TGTGCCAGTAGTATGAAGCCAGGGCGGCACACTGAAGCTTTCTTT
CDR3 protein: CASSMKPGRHTEAFF
V gene: TRBV19
D gene: .
J gene: TRBJ1-1
clone size: .

CDR3 DNA: TGTGCCAGCAGTTACTCGCAGGCAATGGCGGGCACTGAAGCTTTCTTT
CDR3 protein: CASSYSQAMAGTEAFF
V gene: TRBV6-5
D gene: .
J gene: TRBJ1-1
clone size: .